The clone carrying this TCR beta chain was detected many times. This record comes from a study of T cells in Graves' hyperthyroidism and ophthalmopathy. Patients having uncontrolled infection, another autoimmune disease, pregnancy or lactation were not included. The TCR beta CDR3 regions underwent amplification using RNA transcripts as the source. Primed by the HTBI set, a first-round RT-PCR was run on the TCR CDR3. One entry per CDR3 protein results from TCRdb running MiXCR on the multiplex PCR reads. The table lists around 620,000 distinct CDR3 sequences, more than 13% of them singletons, with 7% to 9% in the top ten. The junction had 14 bases not matched to a gene; V was cut back by 7 bases and J by 4 bases. The CDR3 spans 16 residues. Germline CDR1 SNHLY, CDR2 FYNNEI.

Material: blood. The clonotype was recovered from a woman under 30 with Graves' ophthalmopathy. This chain uses TRBV2 with TRBJ2-7; the match to TRBD1 covers 9 bases. CDR3 DNA sequence: TGTGCCAGCACTCCGGGACAGGGCCGAGGAAATTACGAGCAGTACTTC. Translation gives CASTPGQGRGNYEQYF.